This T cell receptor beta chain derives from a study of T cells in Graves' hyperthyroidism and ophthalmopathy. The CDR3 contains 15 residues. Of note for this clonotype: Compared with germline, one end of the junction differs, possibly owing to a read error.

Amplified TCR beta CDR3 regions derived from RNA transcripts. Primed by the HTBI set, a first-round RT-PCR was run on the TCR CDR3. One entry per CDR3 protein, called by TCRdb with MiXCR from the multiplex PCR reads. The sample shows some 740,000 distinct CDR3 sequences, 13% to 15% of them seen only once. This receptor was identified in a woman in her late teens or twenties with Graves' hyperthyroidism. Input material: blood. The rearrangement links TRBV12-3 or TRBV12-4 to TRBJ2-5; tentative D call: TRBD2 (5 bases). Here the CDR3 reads CASSEGPSGMEIQYF. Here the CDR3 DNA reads TGTGCCAGCAGCGAAGGGCCCTCCGGGATGGAGATCCAGTACTTC.